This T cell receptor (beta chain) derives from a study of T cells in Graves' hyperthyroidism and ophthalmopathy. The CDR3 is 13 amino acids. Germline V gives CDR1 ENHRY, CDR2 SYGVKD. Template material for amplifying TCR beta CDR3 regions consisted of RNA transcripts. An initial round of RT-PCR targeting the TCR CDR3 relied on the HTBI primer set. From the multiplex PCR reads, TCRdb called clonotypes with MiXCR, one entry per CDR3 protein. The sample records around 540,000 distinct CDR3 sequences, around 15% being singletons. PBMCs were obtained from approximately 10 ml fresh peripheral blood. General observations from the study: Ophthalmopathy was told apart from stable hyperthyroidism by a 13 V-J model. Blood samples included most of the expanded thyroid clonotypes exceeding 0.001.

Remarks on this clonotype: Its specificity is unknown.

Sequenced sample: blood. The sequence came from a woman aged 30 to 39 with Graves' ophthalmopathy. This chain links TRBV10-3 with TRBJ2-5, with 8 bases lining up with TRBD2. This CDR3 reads CGRRNSGIKTQYF. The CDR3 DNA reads TGTGGCAGGCGGAATAGCGGGATAAAGACCCAGTACTTC.